These 13 T cell receptor beta chains originate from one sample sequenced in a study of Graves' ophthalmopathy and Graves' hyperthyroidism listed by TCRdb under 2018. Data came from an Illumina HiSeq 2000. For repertoire sequencing, the TCR beta CDR3 regions were amplified from RNA transcripts. The first round of RT-PCR was done with HTBI primers and the Qiagen OneStep RT-PCR kit, and was followed by a second round of multiplex PCR, then size selection and purification. In TCRdb, the public reads were trimmed at Q25 with fastp and aligned with MiXCR, with productive beta chains retained. Duplicate CDR3 protein sequences are folded into a single record with the most common DNA and genes. A total of about 380,000 distinct CDR3 sequences appear in this sample, just over 15% of them only once. Roughly 7% of the sample goes to the ten largest clones. The sequencing input was peripheral blood. The receptor source for this set is a woman younger than 35 with stable Graves' hyperthyroidism. Donor details come from another sample of the same person, matched by shared clones.

Ten or more counts support this clonotype. The V and J genes are TRBV7-2 and TRBJ1-2; D gene uncertain. The ends were cut back, 5 bases at V and 3 bases at J, with 7 bases in the middle. The CDR3 consists of 12 residues. CDR1 and CDR2 (germline): SGHTA, FQGNSA. The CDR3 spells CASSQLDYGYTF. CDR3 in DNA: TGTGCCAGCAGCCAATTGGACTATGGCTACACCTTC.

This clonotype was counted many times. This chain uses TRBV13 with TRBJ2-7; TRBD1 matches 10 bases. Germline values: CDR1 PRHDT, CDR2 FYEKMQ (reference sequence). V trimming: 4 bases; J trimming: 5 bases; junction bases outside the gene matches: 8. The CDR3 is 15 amino acids. This chain's CDR3 is CASSSTGQGRNEQYF. CDR3 bases: TGTGCCAGCAGCTCGACGGGACAGGGGCGGAACGAGCAGTACTTC. The variable domain in full, completed from reference TRBV13 and TRBJ2-7, reads AAGVIQSPRHLIKEKRETATLKCYPIPRHDTVYWYQQGPGQDPQFLISFYEKMQSDKGSIPDRFSAQQFSDYHSELNMSSLELGDSALYFCASSSTGQGRNEQYFGPGTRLTVT.

This clonotype was seen many times. The CDR3 region has the DNA TGTGCCAGTAGTTGGGGTGTAGGACAGCCCCAGCATTTT. Residues: CASSWGVGQPQHF. This sequence joins TRBV19 and TRBJ1-5, with D unresolved. The CDR3 has 13 residues. Germline assignment: CDR1 LNHDA and CDR2 SQIVND (reference sequence). The ends were cut back, 5 bases at V and 7 bases at J, with 12 bases in the middle.

The chain has TRBV7-2 and TRBJ2-2; D is uncertain. Germline V CDR1 and CDR2: SGHTA, FQGNSA. The V and J ends lost 0 bases and 6 bases respectively, with 8 bases between them. This CDR3 has 14 residues. The CDR3 region is CASSLAISAGELFF. Written as DNA, the CDR3 is TGTGCCAGCAGCTTAGCGATTAGTGCCGGGGAGCTGTTTTTT.

This clonotype was seen a handful of times. The chain couples TRBV7-8 to TRBJ2-3; D remains ambiguous. The V end was cut by 0 bases, the J end by 2 bases, with 3 bases between. The CDR3 spans 13 residues. Germline values: CDR1 SGHVS, CDR2 FQNEAQ. The CDR3 bases are TGTGCCAGCAGCTTAGCCCTCACAGATACGCAGTATTTT. Translated, it gives CASSLALTDTQYF.

This clonotype appeared many times. V and J are TRBV2 and TRBJ1-2; 9 bases match TRBD1. With V trimmed by 5 bases and J by 6 bases, 10 bases remained unmatched. CDR1 SNHLY and CDR2 FYNNEI come from the germline V gene. The CDR3 consists of 15 residues. CDR3 nucleotides: TGTGCCAGCAGTCCCGGGACAGGGAATAAGGATGGCTACACCTTC. Residues: CASSPGTGNKDGYTF.

At least ten counts were recorded for this clonotype. The chain employs TRBV10-1 and TRBJ2-7; TRBD2 matches 7 bases. Germline V gives CDR1 WNHNN, CDR2 SYGVQD (reference sequence). The CDR3 is 13 residues long. The V gene end was trimmed by 2 bases and the J gene end by 2 bases; junction bases not matched to a gene: 0. CDR3 sequence: CASSEGGAYEQYF. The CDR3 region has the DNA TGCGCCAGCAGTGAGGGGGGGGCCTACGAGCAGTACTTC.

This clonotype was detected ten times or more. The CDR3: CSVKGTVNTEAFF. CDR3 DNA: TGCAGCGTCAAAGGGACAGTGAACACTGAAGCTTTCTTT. The rearrangement joins TRBV29-1 to TRBJ1-1, with 7 positions matching TRBD1. CDR3 length: 13 residues. Germline assignment: CDR1 SQVTM and CDR2 ANQGSEA. The V and J ends lost 6 bases and 0 bases, in that order; junction bases with no gene match: 4.

This clonotype was counted many times. The rearrangement uses TRBV25-1 and TRBJ2-7; D gene uncertain. CDR1 is MGHDK, CDR2 SYGVNS, per germline. The CDR3 contains 14 residues. V was clipped by 5 bases and J by 2 bases, with 13 bases between them. The chain's CDR3 is CASSKRQRPYEQYF. In nucleotides, the CDR3 is TGTGCCAGCAGTAAGAGGCAGAGGCCCTACGAGCAGTACTTC.

This clonotype was seen many times. An end of the junction differs from the germline gene, which may be a read error. This rearrangement joins TRBV7-8 to TRBJ2-7, with TRBD1 identical over 9 bases. The CDR3 extends over 17 amino acids. CDR1 and CDR2 (germline): SGHVS, FQNEAQ. This chain's CDR3 is CASSLALGTGFPYEQYF. CDR3 nucleotides: TGTGCCAGCAGCCTAGCACTTGGGACAGGGTTTCCCTACGAGCAGTACTTC.

At least ten counts were recorded for this clonotype. The rearrangement links TRBV6-1 to TRBJ1-2; D unclear. CDR3 length: 12 amino acids. V lost 4 bases and J lost 4, with 7 bases in between. Per the germline V gene, CDR1 is MNHNS and CDR2 is SASEGT. DNA of the CDR3: TGTGCCAGCAGTGTTACCGCCTATGGCTACACCTTC. As protein: CASSVTAYGYTF.

This clonotype has ten or more counts. V is TRBV6-5 and J is TRBJ1-2; D remains ambiguous. Trimming removed 4 bases from V and 2 bases from J, with 5 bases in between. This CDR3 is built from 12 residues. Germline V gene lookup returns CDR1 MNHEY and CDR2 SVGAGI. CDR3 sequence reads: CASSSNNYGYTF. The CDR3 DNA is TGTGCCAGCAGTTCTAACAACTATGGCTACACCTTC.

This clonotype has ten or more counts. The V and J genes are TRBV11-3 and TRBJ2-7; unclear D gene. Germline CDR1 is SGHNT and CDR2 is YENEEA. The CDR3 loop spans 15 amino acids. The germline V and J ends were trimmed by 4 bases and 2 bases, with 15 bases remaining between them. CDR3 amino acids: CASSSRGQLTYEQYF. The CDR3 DNA reads as TGTGCCAGCAGCTCAAGAGGTCAGTTAACCTACGAGCAGTACTTC. The full variable domain, its missing parts supplied by reference TRBV11-3 and TRBJ2-7, is EAGVVQSPRYKIIEKKQPVAFWCNPISGHNTLYWYLQNLGQGPELLIRYENEEAVDDSQLPKDRFSAERLKGVDSTLKIQPAELGDSAVYLCASSSRGQLTYEQYFGPGTRLTVT.